These 10 T cell receptor beta chains came from one sample sequenced in a study of graft-versus-host responses after intestinal transplantation. Measured with immunoSEQ multiplex PCR; TCRdb has only the in-frame clones, and not every one. The profile covers 50,000 or so clones, with 85% to 95% appearing a single time and 2% to 2.5% taken by the ten largest. Antigens of these TCRs are unknown. The sequencing used unstimulated CD4+ T cells sorted from spleen or lymph node cells, collected before transplant. The receptors derive from a human donor who was the organ donor for an intestinal transplant.

The chain joins TRBV6-6 to TRBJ2-7; D gene uncertain. Germline loops: CDR1 MNHNY, CDR2 SVGAGI (reference sequence). The germline V and J ends were trimmed by 2 bases and 0 bases, with 8 bases remaining between them. The CDR3 is 14 amino acids. In nucleotides, the CDR3 is TGTGCCAGCAGTTACGACAAGAGCTCCTACGAGCAGTACTTC. Translating gives CASSYDKSSYEQYF.

The J gene is TRBJ2-1, the V gene TRBV9; D possibly corresponds to TRBD1 (6 bases). The CDR3 consists of 16 residues. CDR1 and CDR2 from the germline V gene are SGDLS and YYNGEE. Deletions cut 0 bases from V and 2 bases from J, with 12 bases between. DNA for the CDR3: TGTGCCAGCAGCGTAGAACCCCAGGGGACCTACAATGAGCAGTTCTTC. Residues: CASSVEPQGTYNEQFF.

This chain connects TRBV5-4 to TRBJ2-7, with D unclear. In germline, CDR1 is SGHNT, CDR2 YYREEE (reference sequence). The V end was cut by 0 bases, the J end by 0 bases, with 13 bases between. CDR3 size: 16 residues. This chain's CDR3 is CASSLETASISYEQYF. CDR3 DNA: TGTGCCAGCAGCTTGGAAACAGCCTCAATCTCCTACGAGCAGTACTTC.

This clone was recorded only once. The chain couples TRBV7-6 to TRBJ2-5, with 11 bases that match TRBD2. Unmatched junction bases numbered 21, after V lost 5 bases and J lost 4 bases. The CDR3 is 20 amino acids. Germline V CDR1 and CDR2: SGHVS, FNYEAQ. CDR3 protein: CASSLRRILAGVSALETQYF. CDR3 nucleotides: TGTGCCAGCAGCCTAAGAAGGATACTAGCGGGAGTATCGGCGTTAGAGACCCAGTACTTC. The entire variable domain, with the rest obtained from reference TRBV7-6 and TRBJ2-5, is as follows: GAGVSQSPRYKVTKRGQDVALRCDPISGHVSLYWYRQALGQGPEFLTYFNYEAQQDKSGLPNDRFSAERPEGSISTLTIQRTEQRDSAMYRCASSLRRILAGVSALETQYFGPGTRLLVL.

Notes on this clone: Different DNA sequences within this sample yield the same CDR3. The V call is TRBV7-2, the J call TRBJ2-2, with D maybe TRBD2 (5 bases). Germline CDR1 is SGHTA and CDR2 is FQGNSA. The CDR3 spans 15 residues. V lost 3 bases, J lost 1 base, and 9 bases lay in between. In DNA form, the CDR3 reads TGTGCCAGCAGCTTTTATGGACTGAACACCGGGGAGCTGTTTTTT. It translates to CASSFYGLNTGELFF.

The J gene is TRBJ1-1, the V gene TRBV11-3; D unresolved. V gave up 5 bases and J gave up 4 bases, with 14 bases separating them. The CDR3 is made up of 14 amino acids. Germline V gene sequence: CDR1 SGHNT, CDR2 YENEEA. CDR3 sequence: CASSQDLPSTEAFF. In DNA form, the CDR3 reads TGTGCCAGCAGCCAAGACCTCCCTAGCACTGAAGCTTTCTTT.

This chain links TRBV19 with TRBJ1-3, with 7 bases lining up with TRBD1. The length of the CDR3 is 14 residues. Germline CDR1 LNHDA, CDR2 SQIVND (reference sequence). The V and J ends lost 6 bases and 2 bases, in that order; junction bases with no gene match: 4. In DNA, the CDR3 is TGTGCCAGTAGCGAGGGGGCGCCTGGAAACACCATATATTTT. Protein product: CASSEGAPGNTIYF.

This chain connects TRBV5-4 to TRBJ2-1; 10 bases line up with TRBD2. The CDR3 contains 16 residues. Trimming cost V 4 bases and J 4 bases; bases outside gene matches: 8. Germline loops: CDR1 SGHNT, CDR2 YYREEE (reference sequence). CDR3 DNA sequence: TGTGCCAGCAGCCCTACTAGCGGGGAGATGTACAATGAGCAGTTCTTC. Translated, it gives CASSPTSGEMYNEQFF.

The chain employs TRBV5-4 and TRBJ2-3; the match to TRBD2 covers 8 bases. The CDR3 sequence is 15 residues long. The V segment lost 4 bases and the J segment 2 bases; nucleotides outside the gene matches: 6. Germline CDR1 reads SGHNT; CDR2 reads YYREEE (reference sequence). The CDR3 coding sequence is TGTGCCAGCAGCGAGGGCGGGAGGCCCACAGATACGCAGTATTTT. Translation gives CASSEGGRPTDTQYF.

The CDR3 nucleotides read TGTGCCACACTCGGAATCCAAGAGACCCAGTACTTC. Translated, it gives CATLGIQETQYF. V and J are TRBV28 and TRBJ2-5; D is uncertain. V was shortened by 10 bases and J by 1 base, with 10 bases between the two germline ends. The CDR3 sequence is 12 residues long. Germline CDR1 and CDR2: MDHEN and SYDVKM. Full variable domain (rest looked up from reference TRBV28 and TRBJ2-5): DVKVTQSSRYLVKRTGEKVFLECVQDMDHENMFWYRQDPGLGLRLIYFSYDVKMKEKGDIPEGYSVSREKKERFSLILESASTNQTSMYLCATLGIQETQYFGPGTRLLVL.